A single sample is the source of the 3 T cell receptor beta chains below, sequenced in a study of T cells in Graves' hyperthyroidism and ophthalmopathy. TCR beta CDR3 regions were amplified from RNA. A first-round RT-PCR of the TCR CDR3 used the HTBI primer set. TCRdb ran MiXCR on the multiplex PCR reads and lists one entry per CDR3 protein. Found here are 750,000 to 900,000 distinct CDR3 sequences, more than 30% of them singletons; the top ten hold around 9.3%. Sequenced: blood. These receptors were collected from a man between 18 and 29 years old with Graves' hyperthyroidism.

The chain links TRBV5-6 to TRBJ1-6; no clear D gene. The CDR3 has 16 residues. The V end lost 4 bases, the J end lost 12 bases, and 23 bases lay between the germline ends. Germline V lookup: CDR1 SGHDT, CDR2 YYEEEE. The CDR3 protein is CASSPRHRRWEGPLHF. The CDR3 region has the DNA TGTGCCAGCAGCCCTCGACACAGACGGTGGGAAGGACCCCTCCACTTT.

A word on this clonotype: Being one base from a much bigger clone, this may be a read error. The rearrangement links TRBV2 to TRBJ1-5; D is possibly TRBD1 (5 bases). Per germline, CDR1 SNHLY and CDR2 FYNNEI. V was cut by 6 bases and J by 6 bases, with 12 bases left in between. This CDR3 contains 13 residues. The CDR3 sequence is CASSQSGPQPQHF. The CDR3 region has the DNA TGTGCCAGCAGCCAATCAGGGCCTCAGCCCCAGCATTTT.

As regards this clonotype: The final CDR3 position lacks the conserved phenylalanine or tryptophan, pointing to a likely read error. The chain links TRBV5-1 to TRBJ1-1; tentatively, D is TRBD1 (5 bases). V was trimmed by 0 bases and J by 4 bases, leaving 10 bases between them. Germline values: CDR1 SGHRS, CDR2 YFSETQ. The CDR3 extends over 14 amino acids. The CDR3 region is CASSLGGGFTEAFL. The CDR3 bases are TGCGCCAGCAGCTTGGGGGGGGGTTTCACTGAAGCTTTCCTT.